The entry below gives a single T cell receptor (beta chain) sequence along with its context. This CDR3 contains 15 residues. The germline V gene has CDR1 LNHNV and CDR2 YYDKDF (reference sequence). V was shortened by 1 base and J by 7 bases, with 14 bases between the two germline ends. The sample comes from a study of blood T cell repertoires in COVID-19. As for the study in general: Researchers got acute and convalescent COVID-19 samples from the United States, Italy and Spain.

As originally analysed: Reference gene primer amplification gave nucleated cell count estimates. TCRdb keeps only in-frame clones here, not all; method: immunoSEQ multiplex PCR. V and J calls and clone size are given by that table; D and trimming were obtained from the DNA. The table lists about 240,000 clones, about 80% of them singletons. The sequencing input was peripheral blood. This receptor was identified in a woman over 75 with acute or convalescent COVID-19. The V gene is TRBV15, the J gene TRBJ1-5, with D perhaps matching TRBD1 (5 bases). CDR3 residues: CATSRGTPGRQPQHF. CDR3 nucleotides: TGTGCCACCAGCAGAGGGACACCTGGGCGGCAGCCCCAGCATTTT.